This TCR beta chain was profiled in a study of cytotoxic CD8 clonotypes in ibrutinib-treated CLL. The V gene end was trimmed by 6 bases and the J gene end by 4 bases; junction bases not matched to a gene: 14. This CDR3 spans 17 amino acids. Germline V lookup: CDR1 SGHTA, CDR2 FQGTGA. Researchers set a sequencing depth target of 1 in 200,000 to 1 in 1 million T cells. Sequencing used immunoSEQ multiplex PCR; TCRdb keeps in-frame clones, though not all of them. The table lists around 250,000 clones, roughly 74% of them singletons. Material: PBMCs, obtained after 24 months of ibrutinib treatment. The rearrangement joins TRBV7-3 to TRBJ2-2; 7 bases are a match to TRBD1. The TCR comes from a human donor with chronic lymphocytic leukemia. CDR3 bases: TGTGCCAGCAGGGCCCTGGGGTTGACAGGGACCACCGGGGAGCTGTTTTTT. Amino acid sequence: CASRALGLTGTTGELFF.